This TCR beta chain was captured in a study of breast tumors, draining lymph nodes, adjacent tissues. TCRdb re-called the multiplex PCR reads through MiXCR, storing one row per CDR3 protein. In the table there are about 220,000 distinct CDR3 sequences, nearly 35% of which are singletons. Many counts were recorded for this clonotype. No antigen is known for it. The CDR3 length is 15 residues. J lost 0 bases, V lost 4 bases, and 6 bases had no gene match. Germline assignment: CDR1 SGHVS and CDR2 FNYEAQ. Findings and caveats of the study: Tumors had less TCR diversity than lymph nodes, more than nontumor tissue. That most tumor T cells come from lymph nodes remained unproven. Findings are consistent with lymph node origin and intratumoral expansion of most tumor T cells. Luminal-like breast cancer showed significantly greater tumor-nontumor repertoire similarity than basal-like breast cancer did.

Breast cancer patients provided tissue from their axillary draining lymph nodes. The TCR comes from a female donor with breast cancer. Some clones in this sample may be carry-over from other donors' samples. The J gene is TRBJ2-7, the V gene TRBV7-6; 7 bases agree with TRBD1. Sequencing used axillary lymph node tissue. For the CDR3, the DNA is TGTGCCAGCAGCTCTCTGACAGGGAACTCCTACGAGCAGTACTTC. Translating gives CASSSLTGNSYEQYF. Based on the CDR3 plus reference TRBV7-6 and TRBJ2-7, the full variable domain is GAGVSQSPRYKVTKRGQDVALRCDPISGHVSLYWYRQALGQGPEFLTYFNYEAQQDKSGLPNDRFSAERPEGSISTLTIQRTEQRDSAMYRCASSSLTGNSYEQYFGPGTRLTVT.